This T cell receptor (beta chain) was recorded in a study of shared T cell receptors in the human thymus. This CDR3 has 13 amino acids. J lost 3 bases, V lost 4 bases, and 2 bases had no gene match. Per germline, CDR1 MNHEY and CDR2 SVGAGI. This table comes from immunoSEQ multiplex PCR, and its TCRdb copy is limited to in-frame clones, with some not included. This table has around 68,000 clones, nearly 95% appearing once. The table lists this clone with a count of one. The specimen sequenced was thymocytes. The TCR was taken from a human donor. The chain is built from TRBV6-5 and TRBJ1-2; TRBD1 aligns across 7 bases. The DNA for the CDR3 is TGTGCCAGCAGTTGGGGGACAGACTATGGCTACACCTTC. Translation: CASSWGTDYGYTF.